This T cell receptor beta chain emerged from a study of blood T cell repertoires in COVID-19. Study overall: T cells, B-cell-depleted T cells, or PBMCs provided the cDNA or gDNA that served as material.

This clone showed up just a few times. The CDR3 extends over 15 amino acids. Trimming pared 5 bases from V and 0 bases from J, leaving 16 bases between. In germline, CDR1 is GTSNPN, CDR2 SVGIG (reference sequence). Assay: immunoSEQ multiplex PCR; the TCRdb copy retains only in-frame clones and omits some. The profile covers fewer than 350,000 clones, with 70% to 90% appearing a single time and about 5.5% taken by the ten largest. The sequence derives from a woman aged 35 to 49 who had recovered from COVID-19. This chain links TRBV30 with TRBJ1-2; tentatively, D is TRBD1 (6 bases). What was sequenced was PBMCs or T cells enriched from blood (not recorded which). The CDR3 nucleotides read TGTGCCTGGCTAGGGGGACGGTTTACTAACTATGGCTACACCTTC. Encoded protein: CAWLGGRFTNYGYTF.